One TCR beta chain is described in this entry. Germline V gene data show CDR1 as SEHNR and CDR2 as FQNEAQ (reference sequence). J was trimmed by 4 bases and V by 1 base; bases with no gene match: 8. This CDR3 contains 16 residues. As handled by the study authors: Amplifying reference gene primers gave estimates of nucleated cell counts. Profiled with immunoSEQ multiplex PCR; TCRdb holds only in-frame clones, not every one. That table gives V, J and clone size, and the DNA gave D and trimming. The sample has 100,000 to 120,000 clones, approximately 80% seen once. The data originate from a study of blood T cell repertoires in COVID-19. For the study at large: Both acute and convalescent COVID-19 samples were obtained from the United States, Italy and Spain. The cDNA or gDNA used as material had been derived from T cells, B-cell-depleted T cells, or PBMCs.

Sequencing input: peripheral blood. The rearrangement uses TRBV7-9 and TRBJ1-1, with 8 bases aligning to TRBD1. The clonotype was recovered from a woman aged 55-75 years with acute or convalescent COVID-19. CDR3 protein: CASSLGGTGGGTEAFF. For the CDR3, the DNA is TGTGCCAGCAGCTTAGGCGGAACAGGGGGAGGCACTGAAGCTTTCTTT.